This is a list of T cell receptor beta chains from one sample in a study of beta chain features in type 1 diabetes. Using immunoSEQ multiplex PCR, the repertoire was profiled, and TCRdb retains in-frame clones only, with some absent. The sample yields about 700,000 clones, roughly 13% seen once. Sequencing was performed on naive CD4+ T cells from blood. All receptors come from a man aged 18-30 years with type 1 diabetes. Both conserved end residues are part of each CDR3. The order of the fields is V gene, CDR3 length, clone size, J gene, D gene, CDR3 protein, CDR3 DNA. A D gene is named only where the DNA matches it firmly. Clone sizes are given selectively: once, few, many, or a class where the clone is expanded.

V gene: TRBV6-1; CDR3 length: 13; clone size: -; J gene: TRBJ2-7; D gene: TRBD1; CDR3 protein: CASSQGDSYEQYF; CDR3 DNA: TGTGCCAGCAGTCAGGGGGATTCCTACGAGCAGTACTTC
V gene: TRBV30; CDR3 length: 14; clone size: -; J gene: TRBJ1-3; D gene: -; CDR3 protein: CAWTGAYSGNTIYF; CDR3 DNA: TGTGCCTGGACCGGGGCCTACTCTGGAAACACCATATATTTT
V gene: TRBV6-6; CDR3 length: 13; clone size: -; J gene: TRBJ1-5; D gene: -; CDR3 protein: CASSYDSNQPQHF; CDR3 DNA: TGTGCCAGCAGTTACGATAGCAATCAGCCCCAGCATTTT
V gene: TRBV9; CDR3 length: 17; clone size: -; J gene: TRBJ2-3; D gene: -; CDR3 protein: CASSVAPPGMGTDTQYF; CDR3 DNA: TGTGCCAGCAGCGTAGCCCCACCAGGGATGGGCACAGATACGCAGTATTTT
V gene: TRBV28; CDR3 length: 13; clone size: -; J gene: TRBJ1-5; D gene: -; CDR3 protein: CASSSSINQPQHF; CDR3 DNA: TGTGCCAGCTCCTCTTCGATCAATCAGCCCCAGCATTTT
V gene: TRBV4-2; CDR3 length: 15; clone size: -; J gene: TRBJ2-3; D gene: -; CDR3 protein: CASSQDQADTDTQYF; CDR3 DNA: TGTGCCAGCAGCCAAGATCAAGCGGACACAGATACGCAGTATTTT
V gene: TRBV5-6; CDR3 length: 12; clone size: few; J gene: TRBJ2-2; D gene: -; CDR3 protein: CASSRREGELFF; CDR3 DNA: TGTGCCAGCAGCCGGAGAGAAGGGGAGCTGTTTTTT
V gene: TRBV15; CDR3 length: 16; clone size: few; J gene: TRBJ1-4; D gene: -; CDR3 protein: CATSRDRAGTNEKLFF; CDR3 DNA: TGTGCCACCAGCAGAGATCGGGCTGGAACTAATGAAAAACTGTTTTTT
V gene: TRBV2; CDR3 length: 11; clone size: -; J gene: TRBJ2-7; D gene: -; CDR3 protein: CASSTTGEQYF; CDR3 DNA: TGTGCCAGCAGTACCACAGGGGAGCAGTACTTC
V gene: TRBV5-4; CDR3 length: 13; clone size: -; J gene: TRBJ2-5; D gene: -; CDR3 protein: CASSLLAEETQYF; CDR3 DNA: TGTGCCAGCAGCTTGTTAGCGGAAGAGACCCAGTACTTC
V gene: TRBV29-1; CDR3 length: 13; clone size: -; J gene: TRBJ1-1; D gene: -; CDR3 protein: CSVGGRLNTEAFF; CDR3 DNA: TGCAGCGTTGGAGGCAGGCTGAACACTGAAGCTTTCTTT
V gene: TRBV7-8; CDR3 length: 13; clone size: -; J gene: TRBJ2-6; D gene: -; CDR3 protein: CASSSGGANVLTF; CDR3 DNA: TGTGCCAGCAGCTCCGGTGGGGCCAACGTCCTGACTTTC
V gene: TRBV5-4; CDR3 length: 18; clone size: -; J gene: TRBJ2-1; D gene: TRBD2; CDR3 protein: CASSLASGGAEAYNEQFF; CDR3 DNA: TGTGCCAGCAGCTTGGCTAGCGGGGGGGCGGAGGCGTACAATGAGCAGTTCTTC
V gene: TRBV4-1; CDR3 length: 14; clone size: few; J gene: TRBJ1-2; D gene: -; CDR3 protein: CASSQGDRSGGYTF; CDR3 DNA: TGCGCCAGCAGCCAAGGCGACCGTTCGGGGGGCTACACCTTC
V gene: TRBV11-2; CDR3 length: 14; clone size: -; J gene: TRBJ1-1; D gene: -; CDR3 protein: CASSLDLGGTEAFF; CDR3 DNA: TGTGCCAGCAGCTTAGATCTGGGGGGCACTGAAGCTTTCTTT
V gene: TRBV10-3; CDR3 length: 16; clone size: -; J gene: TRBJ2-2; D gene: TRBD1; CDR3 protein: CAISLHEDRGPGELFF; CDR3 DNA: TGTGCCATCAGTCTTCATGAGGACAGGGGGCCCGGGGAGCTGTTTTTT
V gene: TRBV5-1; CDR3 length: 14; clone size: -; J gene: TRBJ1-5; D gene: TRBD1; CDR3 protein: CASSLQGETQPQHF; CDR3 DNA: TGCGCCAGCAGCCTACAGGGGGAGACTCAGCCCCAGCATTTT
V gene: TRBV5-1; CDR3 length: 14; clone size: -; J gene: TRBJ2-5; D gene: -; CDR3 protein: CASSLLVIQETQYF; CDR3 DNA: TGCGCCAGCAGCTTGTTAGTCATACAAGAGACCCAGTACTTC
V gene: TRBV5-1; CDR3 length: 15; clone size: -; J gene: TRBJ2-3; D gene: TRBD2; CDR3 protein: CASSLVAGVPDTQYF; CDR3 DNA: TGCGCCAGCAGCTTGGTAGCGGGGGTGCCAGATACGCAGTATTTT
V gene: TRBV7-9; CDR3 length: 14; clone size: -; J gene: TRBJ2-7; D gene: -; CDR3 protein: CASSLGSGAYEQYF; CDR3 DNA: TGTGCCAGCAGCTTAGGAAGTGGTGCCTACGAGCAGTACTTC
V gene: TRBV29-1; CDR3 length: 14; clone size: -; J gene: TRBJ1-1; D gene: -; CDR3 protein: CSATTGTANTEAFF; CDR3 DNA: TGCAGCGCAACAACCGGGACGGCGAACACTGAAGCTTTCTTT
V gene: TRBV27; CDR3 length: 15; clone size: few; J gene: TRBJ1-5; D gene: -; CDR3 protein: CASSQDSGPNQPQHF; CDR3 DNA: TGTGCCAGCAGCCAGGACAGCGGCCCAAATCAGCCCCAGCATTTT
V gene: TRBV29-1; CDR3 length: 16; clone size: -; J gene: TRBJ1-1; D gene: -; CDR3 protein: CSVQNSGWASDTEAFF; CDR3 DNA: TGCAGCGTTCAAAACAGCGGTTGGGCGAGTGACACTGAAGCTTTCTTT
V gene: TRBV5-4; CDR3 length: 14; clone size: -; J gene: TRBJ2-1; D gene: -; CDR3 protein: CASSLLVKPFEQFF; CDR3 DNA: TGTGCCAGCAGCTTGCTAGTGAAGCCATTTGAGCAGTTCTTC
V gene: TRBV5-4; CDR3 length: 15; clone size: few; J gene: TRBJ1-1; D gene: -; CDR3 protein: CASSLAGQPNTEAFF; CDR3 DNA: TGTGCCAGCAGCTTGGCCGGACAGCCGAACACTGAAGCTTTCTTT
V gene: TRBV18; CDR3 length: 14; clone size: few; J gene: TRBJ2-7; D gene: TRBD1; CDR3 protein: CASSSTGESYEQYF; CDR3 DNA: TGTGCCAGCTCATCGACAGGGGAGTCCTACGAGCAGTACTTC
V gene: TRBV27; CDR3 length: 14; clone size: few; J gene: TRBJ2-7; D gene: -; CDR3 protein: CASSVNRVHYEQYF; CDR3 DNA: TGTGCCAGCAGTGTCAACAGGGTGCACTACGAGCAGTACTTC
V gene: TRBV18; CDR3 length: 16; clone size: -; J gene: TRBJ2-2; D gene: -; CDR3 protein: CASSPQQAGNTGELFF; CDR3 DNA: TGTGCCAGCTCACCACAGCAAGCAGGGAACACCGGGGAGCTGTTTTTT
V gene: TRBV5-1; CDR3 length: 13; clone size: -; J gene: TRBJ2-7; D gene: -; CDR3 protein: CASSLAGNYEQYF; CDR3 DNA: TGCGCCAGCAGCTTGGCAGGGAATTACGAGCAGTACTTC
V gene: TRBV4-1; CDR3 length: 15; clone size: few; J gene: TRBJ2-2; D gene: -; CDR3 protein: CASSQFTDLPSELFF; CDR3 DNA: TGCGCCAGCAGCCAATTCACTGACCTACCGTCGGAGCTGTTTTTT
V gene: TRBV18; CDR3 length: 12; clone size: -; J gene: TRBJ1-5; D gene: -; CDR3 protein: CASSPPTGAQHF; CDR3 DNA: TGTGCCAGCTCACCACCGACCGGGGCCCAGCATTTT